This T cell receptor beta chain was found in a study of T cells in Graves' hyperthyroidism and ophthalmopathy. Findings of the study overall: A 13 V-J model separated ophthalmopathy from stable hyperthyroidism.

This clonotype was detected a few times. Its antigen is as yet unknown. The TCR beta CDR3 regions underwent amplification using RNA transcripts as the source. HTBI primers were the set used in a first-round RT-PCR of the TCR CDR3. TCRdb re-derived calls from the multiplex PCR reads in MiXCR, one entry per CDR3 protein. Of 300,000 to 400,000 distinct CDR3 sequences in the sample, around 13% were seen once. The germline gives CDR1 SGHNT, CDR2 YYREEE (reference sequence). V trimming: 1 base; J trimming: 3 bases; junction bases outside the gene matches: 19. This CDR3 comprises 19 residues. The receptor was isolated from a woman in her sixties with Graves' hyperthyroidism. The rearrangement uses TRBV5-4 and TRBJ2-7; 7 nucleotides align to TRBD2. Source material: blood. The CDR3 sequence is CASSLSTWRERGPLYEQYF. DNA of the CDR3: TGTGCCAGCAGCTTGTCCACGTGGCGGGAGAGGGGACCCCTCTACGAGCAGTACTTC.